Below, 5 T cell receptor beta chains from the same sample are listed, as sequenced in a study of CD8+ T cells in alopecia areata (dated by TCRdb to between 2018 and 2020). The sample's time point label is to be understood as: 4 weeks on oral tofacitinib. Explained via the paper, the treatment or condition label denotes: oral pan-JAK inhibitor, 5-10 mg twice daily. Library construction relied on the immunoSEQ multiplex PCR assay. RNA was extracted from all samples and reverse transcribed into cDNA as template for TCR sequencing. The immuneACCESS repertoire file appears here via TCRdb, limited to in-frame rearrangements. These files lack a portion of the clones; in checked studies, under half of the deficit traces to unresolved V genes, and the cause of the others is not known. The sample data list 130,000 to 150,000 clones, and around four fifths of these were observed just once. 25% of the sample goes to the ten largest clones.

The starting material was CD8+ T cells sorted from blood, obtained at week 4, from a patient treated with tofacitinib. All receptors derive from a human donor with alopecia areata.

The chain combines TRBV30 with TRBJ1-2; TRBD1 agrees at 8 bases. Looked up from germline, CDR1 is GTSNPN and CDR2 is SVGIG (reference sequence). Germline trimming cut 3 bases from V and 5 bases from J; bases unmatched to any gene: 14. The CDR3 runs to 16 residues. The CDR3 DNA follows: TGTGCCTGGAGGCGAGAGCGAGAAGACAGGGGATATGGCTACACCTTC. It translates to CAWRREREDRGYGYTF.

The chain has TRBV9 and TRBJ2-3; 8 bases match TRBD2. V trimming: 10 bases; J trimming: 2 bases; junction bases outside the gene matches: 6. The CDR3 has 13 residues. The V gene's germline CDR1 is SGDLS and CDR2 YYNGEE. CDR3 sequence reads: CAGGLGDTDTQYF. As DNA, the CDR3 is TGTGCCGGGGGACTAGGGGACACAGATACGCAGTATTTT.

The chain uses TRBV29-1 and TRBJ2-3; 8 bases agree with TRBD1. This CDR3 is 15 amino acids long. Trimming cost V 2 bases and J 3 bases; bases outside gene matches: 7. CDR1 and CDR2 (germline): SQVTM, ANQGSEA. This CDR3 is CSVEQGAHSTDTQYF. Here the CDR3 DNA reads TGCAGCGTTGAACAGGGGGCGCACTCGACAGATACGCAGTATTTT.

This clone was counted only a few times. V and J are TRBV6-5 and TRBJ1-1; no clear D gene. The germline V gene has CDR1 MNHEY and CDR2 SVGAGI. The CDR3 runs 13 residues. V was clipped by 2 bases and J by 11 bases, with 15 bases between them. As DNA, the CDR3 is TGTGCCAGCAGTTACGGGGAGGGCCTCCGGGCTTTCTTT. It codes for CASSYGEGLRAFF.

V gene TRBV7-2 combines with J gene TRBJ2-3; D gene unclear. V lost 0 bases to trimming and J lost 2 bases, with 9 bases between them. The germline CDR1 and CDR2 sequences are SGHTA and FQGNSA. The CDR3 spans 15 residues. As DNA, the CDR3 is TGTGCCAGCAGCTTAGCTGATGCAGACACAGATACGCAGTATTTT. It codes for CASSLADADTDTQYF.